These 13 T cell receptor beta chains originate from one sample sequenced in a study of cytomegalovirus exposure and HLA in healthy donors. Vbeta (60) and Jbeta (13) primers were used in the PCR. TCRdb's table, derived via immunoSEQ multiplex PCR, lists solely in-frame clones and lacks some. This table lists about 130,000 clones. Sequenced input: PBMCs. The receptors originated from a woman aged 35 to 49 in good health and CMV-seropositive.

V gene TRBV5-4 combines with J gene TRBJ2-7, with 15 bases lining up with TRBD2. CDR1 and CDR2 from the germline V gene are SGHNT and YYREEE (reference sequence). J was trimmed by 3 bases and V by 4 bases; bases with no gene match: 8. CDR3 length equals 17 residues. The CDR3 protein is CASSHGLAGGPRYEQYF. The CDR3 bases are TGTGCCAGCAGCCACGGACTAGCGGGAGGGCCCCGCTACGAGCAGTACTTC. Variable domain in full (rest from reference TRBV5-4 and TRBJ2-7): ETGVTQSPTHLIKTRGQQVTLRCSSQSGHNTVSWYQQALGQGPQFIFQYYREEENGRGNFPPRFSGLQFPNYSSELNVNALELDDSALYLCASSHGLAGGPRYEQYFGPGTRLTVT.

This rearrangement joins TRBV7-9 to TRBJ2-3; D is possibly TRBD1 (6 bases). Germline loops: CDR1 SEHNR, CDR2 FQNEAQ (reference sequence). V lost 5 bases, J lost 1 base, and 16 bases lay in between. The CDR3 consists of 16 residues. The CDR3: CASSPGQMEGTDTQYF. CDR3 coding DNA: TGTGCCAGCAGCCCAGGACAGATGGAGGGCACAGATACGCAGTATTTT.

The chain recombines TRBV15 with TRBJ2-6, with D unresolved. CDR1 is LNHNV, CDR2 YYDKDF, per germline (reference sequence). Trimming took 6 bases from V and 3 from J, leaving 3 bases between them. There are 12 residues in the CDR3. CDR3 amino acids: CATSRGANVLTF. Written as DNA, the CDR3 is TGTGCCACCAGTCGTGGGGCCAACGTCCTGACTTTC.

The chain links TRBV30 to TRBJ2-1, with 14 nucleotides matching TRBD2. Trimming cost V 3 bases and J 7 bases; bases outside gene matches: 5. This CDR3 contains 15 residues. CDR1 and CDR2 (germline): GTSNPN, SVGIG (reference sequence). The CDR3 DNA is TGTGCCTGGAGAGCCGGGACTAGCGGGAGAAATGAGCAGTTCTTC. Protein: CAWRAGTSGRNEQFF.

The J gene is TRBJ1-1, the V gene TRBV18; 7 nucleotides align to TRBD1. Germline V CDR1 and CDR2: KGHSH, LQKENI. With 6 bases clipped from V and 1 base from J, the junction kept 8 bases outside the gene matches. This CDR3 has 15 residues. The CDR3 DNA reads as TGTGCCAGCTCCCCGGGACAGCTGTCGAACACTGAAGCTTTCTTT. Protein: CASSPGQLSNTEAFF.

The CDR3 nucleotides are TGTGCCAGCACCGACGGGACTCCTACCTACGAGCAGTACTTC. Translating it yields CASTDGTPTYEQYF. V usage is TRBV6-1 and J usage is TRBJ2-7, with a tentative D call TRBD2 (6 bases). The germline gives CDR1 MNHNS, CDR2 SASEGT. CDR3 length: 14 amino acids. Deletions cut 7 bases from V and 2 bases from J, with 15 bases between.

This sequence joins TRBV11-3 and TRBJ2-7, with D uncertain. There are 15 residues in the CDR3. CDR1 is SGHNT and CDR2 is YENEEA in the germline V gene. V was pared by 1 base and J by 3 bases, with 13 bases between. The CDR3 coding sequence is TGTGCCAGCAGCTTAGGTCCCGGGTCTATCTACGAGCAGTACTTC. Its translation: CASSLGPGSIYEQYF.

V usage is TRBV6-1 and J usage is TRBJ2-7; D is perhaps TRBD1 (6 bases). The CDR3 runs 13 residues. Germline CDR1 and CDR2: MNHNS and SASEGT. Trimming stripped 10 bases from V and 4 bases from J, with 17 bases between. This chain's CDR3 is CATQSQGRYEQYF. The CDR3 region has the DNA TGTGCCACGCAATCACAGGGAAGGTACGAGCAGTACTTC.

The V gene is TRBV7-9, the J gene TRBJ2-4; 11 nucleotides align to TRBD2. Germline V gives CDR1 SEHNR, CDR2 FQNEAQ (reference sequence). The CDR3 runs 15 residues. Trimming cost V 5 bases and J 6 bases; bases outside gene matches: 6. The CDR3 DNA sequence: TGTGCCAGCAGCGGAGGGACTAGCGGCATAAACATTCAGTACTTC. As protein: CASSGGTSGINIQYF.

The rearrangement uses TRBV7-8 and TRBJ2-4, with a tentative D call TRBD2 (5 bases). Germline V gene lookup returns CDR1 SGHVS and CDR2 FQNEAQ. The CDR3 has 14 amino acids. V shed 5 bases and J shed 8 bases, with 16 bases lying between them. The CDR3 loop reads CASSQGLEKDIQYF. As DNA, the CDR3 is TGTGCCAGCAGCCAAGGACTCGAAAAGGACATTCAGTACTTC.

V is TRBV4-3 and J is TRBJ1-2; the D is unclear. The CDR3 extends over 15 amino acids. The V gene lost 0 bases and the J gene lost 8 bases, with 16 bases spanning the gap. The germline V gene encodes CDR1 LGHNA and CDR2 YSLEER. In nucleotides, the CDR3 is TGCGCCAGCAGCCAAGAATTAGCAGCCCTAAGCGGCTACACCTTC. Amino acid sequence: CASSQELAALSGYTF.

The chain combines TRBV5-8 with TRBJ1-5; D uncertain. The germline gives CDR1 SGHTS, CDR2 YDEGEE. The CDR3 is made up of 15 amino acids. V lost 0 bases, J lost 2 bases, and 9 bases lay in between. The CDR3 DNA reads as TGTGCCAGCAGCTTGGATATAGCCGGCAATCAGCCCCAGCATTTT. This codes for CASSLDIAGNQPQHF. Based on the CDR3 plus reference TRBV5-8 and TRBJ1-5, the full variable domain is EAGVTQSPTHLIKTRGQQATLRCSPISGHTSVYWYQQALGLGLQFLLWYDEGEERNRGNFPPRFSGRQFPNYSSELNVNALELEDSALYLCASSLDIAGNQPQHFGDGTRLSIL.

This chain links TRBV5-6 with TRBJ1-2; D is unclear. Per the germline V gene, CDR1 is SGHDT and CDR2 is YYEEEE. The V and J ends lost 0 bases and 6 bases respectively, with 12 bases between them. The CDR3 length is 14 residues. In DNA form, the CDR3 reads TGTGCCAGCAGCTTGGTGGCAGAGGCTAATGGCTACACCTTC. Translated, it gives CASSLVAEANGYTF.